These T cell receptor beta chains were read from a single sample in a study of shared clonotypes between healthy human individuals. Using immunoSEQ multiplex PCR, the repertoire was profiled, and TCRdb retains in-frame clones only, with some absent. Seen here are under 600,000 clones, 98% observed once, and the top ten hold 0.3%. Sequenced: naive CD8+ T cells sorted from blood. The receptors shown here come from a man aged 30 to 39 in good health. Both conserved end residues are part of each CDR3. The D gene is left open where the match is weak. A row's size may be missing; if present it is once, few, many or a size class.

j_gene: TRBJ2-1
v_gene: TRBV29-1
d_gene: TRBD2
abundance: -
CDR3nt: TGCAGCGTTCGGCTAGCGGACTACAATGAGCAGTTCTTC
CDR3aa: CSVRLADYNEQFF

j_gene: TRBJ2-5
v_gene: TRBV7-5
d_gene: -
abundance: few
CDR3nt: TGTGTCAGAGGGTGGGCCGAAGAGACCCAGTACTTC
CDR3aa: CVRGWAEETQYF

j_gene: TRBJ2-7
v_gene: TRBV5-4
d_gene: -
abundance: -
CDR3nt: TGTGCCAGCAGCTTCCGGGGACTGCAATCCTACGAGCAGTACTTC
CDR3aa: CASSFRGLQSYEQYF

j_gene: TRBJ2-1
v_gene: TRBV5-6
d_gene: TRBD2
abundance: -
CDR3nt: TGTGCCAGCATGCTGGCGGGAGGGACTCGGTACAATGAGCAGTTCTTC
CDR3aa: CASMLAGGTRYNEQFF

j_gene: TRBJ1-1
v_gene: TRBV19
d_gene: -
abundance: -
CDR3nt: TGTGCCAGTAGTCAAGACTCGACTTATCCCGCTGAAGCTTTCTTT
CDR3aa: CASSQDSTYPAEAFF

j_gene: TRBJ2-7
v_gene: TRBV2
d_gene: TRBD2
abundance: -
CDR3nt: TGTGCCAGCATCGGAGCGGGGAGCTCCTACGAGCAGTACTTC
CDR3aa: CASIGAGSSYEQYF

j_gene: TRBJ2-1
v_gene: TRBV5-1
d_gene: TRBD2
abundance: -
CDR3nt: TGCGCCAGCAGCTTGTCTAGCGGGAATGAGCAGTTCTTC
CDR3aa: CASSLSSGNEQFF

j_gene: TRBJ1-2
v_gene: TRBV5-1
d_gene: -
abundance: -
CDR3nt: TGCGCCAGCAGCTTGGAGAACAGAGGTAGGGATGGCTACACCTTC
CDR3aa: CASSLENRGRDGYTF

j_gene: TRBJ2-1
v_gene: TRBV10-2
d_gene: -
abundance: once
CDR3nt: TGCGCCAGCAGGGGGGCCGGGTACAATGAGCAGTTCTTC
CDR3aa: CASRGAGYNEQFF

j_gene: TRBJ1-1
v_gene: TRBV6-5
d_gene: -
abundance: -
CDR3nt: TGTGCCAGCACTTTCGGACCCCCGAGGACTGAAGCTTTCTTT
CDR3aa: CASTFGPPRTEAFF

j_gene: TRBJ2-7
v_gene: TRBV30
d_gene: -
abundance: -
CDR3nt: TGTGCCTGGAGTCCAGGGGGGGCCTACGAGCAGTACTTC
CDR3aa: CAWSPGGAYEQYF

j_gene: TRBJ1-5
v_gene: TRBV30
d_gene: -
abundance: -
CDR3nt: TGTGCCTGGAGTCAGACAGTACGTCAGCCCCAGCATTTT
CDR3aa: CAWSQTVRQPQHF